This TCR beta chain derives from a study of blood T cells in healthy people across ages. Study outcomes and limitations: With age, beta diversity per million T cells declined roughly linearly, significantly by 30 to 50.

A J-beta primer mix and a sample-barcoded 5' primer were used in a second PCR of about 7 to 12 cycles. The authors tagged each cDNA molecule using a template-switch adaptor with 12 random nucleotides. TCRdb re-called the 5' RACE reads through MiXCR, storing one row per CDR3 protein. Among 650,000 to 1,000,000 distinct CDR3 sequences, about 36% were seen once, and the ten largest hold approximately 12%. The germline V and J ends were trimmed by 1 base and 6 bases, with 7 bases remaining between them. This CDR3 spans 13 amino acids. The germline V gene encodes CDR1 MGHRA and CDR2 YSYEKL. This clonotype was seen a handful of times. Its specificity is unknown.

Sample: blood. This sequence joins TRBV4-1 and TRBJ2-1; the D is unclear. The receptor's source is a man aged 18 to 29 in good health. The CDR3 reads CASSQGAANEQFF. CDR3 nucleotides: TGCGCCAGCAGCCAAGGGGCGGCCAATGAGCAGTTCTTC.